Following are 30 T cell receptor beta chains from one sample sequenced in a study of blood T cell repertoires in COVID-19. TCRdb's table, derived via immunoSEQ multiplex PCR, lists solely in-frame clones and lacks some. This sample carries 150,000 to 200,000 clones, over 75% of them seen once, and the ten largest clones take under 0.85%. Sequencing input: PBMCs or T cells enriched from blood (not recorded which). The receptors stem from a woman in her late teens or twenties who had recovered from COVID-19.

The chain couples TRBV5-6 to TRBJ2-5; TRBD1 matches at 9 bases. The CDR3 spans 16 residues. J lost 2 bases, V lost 0 bases, and 5 bases had no gene match. Germline loops: CDR1 SGHDT, CDR2 YYEEEE. CDR3 coding DNA: TGTGCCAGCAGCTTGGCCTGGGACAGGGAACAAGAGACCCAGTACTTC. Its translation: CASSLAWDREQETQYF.

This clone has a single count. The gene calls are TRBV30 and TRBJ1-2; 7 nucleotides line up with TRBD1. The CDR3 has 13 residues. Trimming at V came to 5 bases and at J to 2 bases, leaving 5 bases not matched to a gene. Per the germline V gene, CDR1 is GTSNPN and CDR2 is SVGIG (reference sequence). DNA of the CDR3: TGTGCCTGGGGGACAGTCCCAAACTATGGCTACACCTTC. Protein product: CAWGTVPNYGYTF.

The chain combines TRBV6-6 with TRBJ2-3; no definite D call. The CDR3 totals 15 residues. Per germline, CDR1 MNHNY and CDR2 SVGAGI (reference sequence). The ends were cut back, 0 bases at V and 2 bases at J, with 9 bases in the middle. The CDR3 loop is CASSYSKPYTDTQYF. CDR3 DNA sequence: TGTGCCAGCAGTTACTCGAAGCCCTACACAGATACGCAGTATTTT.

This chain joins TRBV7-9 and TRBJ1-2; no clear D gene. The CDR3 sequence is 12 residues long. CDR1 is SEHNR, CDR2 FQNEAQ, per germline (reference sequence). The germline V and J ends were trimmed by 5 bases and 5 bases, with 9 bases remaining between them. In nucleotides, the CDR3 is TGTGCCAGCAGCCCTAATTCGTATGGCTACACCTTC. Translated, it gives CASSPNSYGYTF.

CDR3: CASLAGGPGTDTQYF. CDR3 coding DNA: TGTGCCAGCTTAGCGGGAGGGCCGGGCACAGATACGCAGTATTTT. The chain has TRBV28 and TRBJ2-3; 11 bases are a match to TRBD2. CDR3 size: 15 residues. CDR1 and CDR2 from the germline V gene are MDHEN and SYDVKM. V lost 8 bases to trimming and J lost 1 base; unmatched junction nucleotides: 5.

V gene TRBV7-9 combines with J gene TRBJ1-1; 7 bases align to TRBD1. Losses at the gene ends were 2 bases for V and 1 base for J; bases not matched to a gene: 1. CDR3 length: 14 amino acids. The germline V gene encodes CDR1 SEHNR and CDR2 FQNEAQ (reference sequence). The CDR3 reads CASSLPGGNTEAFF. For the CDR3, the DNA is TGTGCCAGCAGCTTACCAGGGGGGAACACTGAAGCTTTCTTT.

J is TRBJ1-6 and V is TRBV28, with 10 bases that match TRBD1. V trimming: 8 bases; J trimming: 9 bases; junction bases outside the gene matches: 4. The germline V gene has CDR1 MDHEN and CDR2 SYDVKM. CDR3 length equals 13 residues. Written as DNA, the CDR3 is TGTGCCAGCTCGGGACAGGGGACTTCACCCCTCCACTTT. It translates to CASSGQGTSPLHF.

In its sample, this clone was seen once. V gene TRBV11-3 combines with J gene TRBJ2-7, with D maybe TRBD1 (5 bases). The germline CDR1 and CDR2 sequences are SGHNT and YENEEA. V was shortened by 4 bases and J by 1 base, with 17 bases between the two germline ends. The CDR3 has 16 amino acids. The CDR3 is CASSSNFGSGSYEQYF. As DNA, the CDR3 is TGTGCCAGCAGCTCGAACTTTGGGTCAGGGTCCTACGAGCAGTACTTC.

This chain links TRBV7-2 with TRBJ1-3; 8 nucleotides match TRBD1. The V segment lost 4 bases and the J segment 5 bases; nucleotides outside the gene matches: 4. This CDR3 has 14 residues. Germline V gives CDR1 SGHTA, CDR2 FQGNSA. Here the CDR3 DNA reads TGTGCCAGCAGCTCGAGGACAGGGCGAAACACCATATATTTT. As protein: CASSSRTGRNTIYF.

The rearrangement links TRBV7-9 to TRBJ2-1; D gene unclear. The CDR3 length is 11 residues. From germline, CDR1 is SEHNR and CDR2 FQNEAQ (reference sequence). Trimming stripped 6 bases from V and 4 bases from J, with 4 bases between. Written as DNA, the CDR3 is TGTGCCAGCAGGGAGTACAATGAGCAGTTCTTC. Translation: CASREYNEQFF.

This clone came up a few times. The gene calls are TRBV6-2 or TRBV6-3 and TRBJ1-6; D unresolved. The CDR3 consists of 13 residues. CDR1 MNHEY and CDR2 SVGEGT come from the germline V gene. Trimming took 4 bases from V and 8 from J, leaving 9 bases between them. The CDR3 protein is CASSSRAHSPLHF. CDR3 DNA: TGTGCCAGCAGTTCAAGAGCCCATTCACCCCTCCACTTT.

V gene TRBV5-1 combines with J gene TRBJ1-1, with D unclear. V gave up 7 bases and J gave up 10 bases, with 17 bases separating them. This CDR3 is built from 12 residues. Germline CDR1 is SGHRS and CDR2 is YFSETQ. In DNA, the CDR3 is TGCGCCAGCTTTTCGGACGGAGGTCTAGCTTTCTTT. Its protein product is CASFSDGGLAFF.

The rearrangement joins TRBV25-1 to TRBJ2-7; 7 bases agree with TRBD1. The ends lost 6 bases at V and 6 bases at J; junction bases unmatched: 8. The CDR3 contains 13 residues. Germline loops: CDR1 MGHDK, CDR2 SYGVNS. The CDR3 region is CASRQGLQGEQYF. CDR3 sequence (DNA): TGTGCCAGCAGACAGGGGCTTCAAGGCGAGCAGTACTTC.

This chain connects TRBV24-1 to TRBJ2-2; 7 bases agree with TRBD1. The CDR3 has 19 residues. Trimming took 0 bases from V and 7 from J; bases not matched to a gene: 16. Germline V lookup: CDR1 KGHDR, CDR2 SFDVKD. CDR3 protein: CATSDLQGLTGMVGGELFF. The DNA for the CDR3 is TGTGCCACCAGTGATTTGCAGGGGTTGACAGGGATGGTAGGCGGGGAGCTGTTTTTT.

The V gene is TRBV4-1, the J gene TRBJ2-7; 10 nucleotides match TRBD2. The CDR3 is 14 amino acids. The V and J ends lost 5 bases and 3 bases, in that order; junction bases with no gene match: 4. The germline V gene has CDR1 MGHRA and CDR2 YSYEKL. The CDR3 is CASSGRTSGYEQYF. The CDR3 DNA reads TGCGCCAGCAGCGGCCGGACTAGCGGCTACGAGCAGTACTTC.

This clone was seen a few times. The chain joins TRBV19 to TRBJ1-5, with TRBD1 matching over 7 bases. The CDR3 covers 13 residues. V was clipped by 4 bases and J by 13 bases; unmatched bases: 10. Per germline, CDR1 LNHDA and CDR2 SQIVND (reference sequence). CDR3 region: CASSRDQVGQQHF. In nucleotides, the CDR3 is TGTGCCAGTAGTAGAGATCAGGTGGGACAGCAGCATTTT.

This clone showed up just once. V usage is TRBV19 and J usage is TRBJ1-2; 9 bases match TRBD1. Trimming cost V 4 bases and J 9 bases; bases outside gene matches: 12. Looked up from germline, CDR1 is LNHDA and CDR2 is SQIVND (reference sequence). This CDR3 spans 15 amino acids. The CDR3: CASSTTRDRATSYTF. As DNA, the CDR3 is TGTGCCAGTAGTACGACCCGGGACAGGGCTACGAGCTACACCTTC. The complete variable domain, with remaining parts taken from reference TRBV19 and TRBJ1-2, reads DGGITQSPKYLFRKEGQNVTLSCEQNLNHDAMYWYRQDPGQGLRLIYYSQIVNDFQKGDIAEGYSVSREKKESFPLTVTSAQKNPTAFYLCASSTTRDRATSYTFGSGTRLTVV.

The gene calls are TRBV14 and TRBJ2-1, with D maybe TRBD2 (5 bases). V was pared by 6 bases and J by 10 bases, with 16 bases between. The germline CDR1 and CDR2 sequences are SGHDN and FVKESK. The CDR3 has 13 amino acids. The CDR3 loop reads CASRSLNGEEQFF. The CDR3, as DNA: TGTGCCAGCAGGTCCCTTAACGGGGAAGAGCAGTTCTTC.

This chain links TRBV18 with TRBJ1-2, with D possibly TRBD1 on 6 matching bases. The CDR3 consists of 15 residues. Germline loops: CDR1 KGHSH, CDR2 LQKENI. Trimming took off 3 bases at V and 0 bases at J, with 11 bases between the two ends. CDR3 nucleotide sequence: TGTGCCAGCTCACCTACAGGGACCCCTAACTATGGCTACACCTTC. This gives the protein CASSPTGTPNYGYTF.

The CDR3 DNA reads as TGTGCCAGCAGTGCGTTGAGGACTGAAGCTTTCTTT. Translation: CASSALRTEAFF. The J gene is TRBJ1-1, the V gene TRBV28, with unresolved D. This CDR3 spans 12 amino acids. Germline CDR1 reads MDHEN; CDR2 reads SYDVKM. V was clipped by 5 bases and J by 5 bases, with 9 bases between them.

A few counts support this clone. The gene calls are TRBV28 and TRBJ1-5; 9 bases are shared with TRBD1. Germline V gene lookup returns CDR1 MDHEN and CDR2 SYDVKM. V shed 6 bases, J shed 5 bases, and the junction held 11 bases outside the gene matches. The CDR3 length is 16 residues. CDR3 coding DNA: TGTGCCAGCAGACCCGGGGACAGGGCCCTCTATCAGCCCCAGCATTTT. Translated, it gives CASRPGDRALYQPQHF.

This clone came up once. The chain employs TRBV5-1 and TRBJ2-5; 7 bases agree with TRBD2. The CDR3 has 14 amino acids. Germline CDR1 reads SGHRS; CDR2 reads YFSETQ. V shed 0 bases and J 4 bases; nucleotides not matched to a gene: 3. Here the CDR3 reads CASSLAWGGETQYF. CDR3 nucleotide sequence: TGCGCCAGCAGCTTGGCATGGGGGGGAGAGACCCAGTACTTC.

This chain joins TRBV19 and TRBJ2-1; 8 bases map to TRBD2. Germline V CDR1 and CDR2: LNHDA, SQIVND (reference sequence). This CDR3 contains 14 residues. V gave up 7 bases and J gave up 9 bases; unmatched junction bases: 11. CDR3: CASNLAGASVEQFF. The CDR3 nucleotides are TGTGCCAGTAATCTAGCGGGTGCGAGCGTTGAGCAGTTCTTC.

V usage is TRBV9 and J usage is TRBJ2-1; D is perhaps TRBD2 (6 bases). Germline CDR1 and CDR2: SGDLS and YYNGEE. The CDR3 length is 16 residues. The V end was cut by 4 bases, the J end by 0 bases, with 14 bases between. CDR3 sequence reads: CASSQSQTSSYNEQFF. The CDR3 DNA reads as TGTGCCAGCAGCCAATCCCAGACTAGCTCCTACAATGAGCAGTTCTTC.

The CDR3 DNA reads as TGCGCCAGCAGCCAATTTAGAGGGGAGGGCCGATTTTTGGCGGAGACCCAGTACTTC. Residues: CASSQFRGEGRFLAETQYF. This chain joins TRBV4-1 and TRBJ2-5; 7 nucleotides line up with TRBD2. The CDR3 is 19 residues long. Germline CDR1 reads MGHRA; CDR2 reads YSYEKL. V was pared by 2 bases and J by 5 bases, with 20 bases of the junction left unmatched.

The genes are TRBV28 and TRBJ2-2, with no clear D. This CDR3 region has 15 residues. Trimming pared 6 bases from V and 0 bases from J, leaving 11 bases between. CDR1 MDHEN and CDR2 SYDVKM come from the germline V gene. This chain's CDR3 is CASSLSTPNTGELFF. CDR3 bases: TGTGCCAGCAGCCTAAGTACCCCGAACACCGGGGAGCTGTTTTTT. The full variable domain, with the rest looked up from reference TRBV28 and TRBJ2-2, is DVKVTQSSRYLVKRTGEKVFLECVQDMDHENMFWYRQDPGLGLRLIYFSYDVKMKEKGDIPEGYSVSREKKERFSLILESASTNQTSMYLCASSLSTPNTGELFFGEGSRLTVL.

The chain links TRBV28 to TRBJ2-7; TRBD2 agrees at 8 bases. V was clipped by 2 bases and J by 4 bases; unmatched bases: 7. The germline CDR1 and CDR2 sequences are MDHEN and SYDVKM. The CDR3 sequence is 15 residues long. As DNA, the CDR3 is TGTGCCAGCAGTTTAGGGGGCGGGAGGATTTACGAGCAGTACTTC. Amino acids: CASSLGGGRIYEQYF. Using reference TRBV28 and TRBJ2-7 for the parts outside the CDR3, the full variable domain is DVKVTQSSRYLVKRTGEKVFLECVQDMDHENMFWYRQDPGLGLRLIYFSYDVKMKEKGDIPEGYSVSREKKERFSLILESASTNQTSMYLCASSLGGGRIYEQYFGPGTRLTVT.

V is TRBV25-1 and J is TRBJ2-7; 11 positions match TRBD2. The CDR3 length is 15 residues. The V gene's germline CDR1 is MGHDK and CDR2 SYGVNS. V shed 3 bases, J shed 3 bases, and the junction held 4 bases outside the gene matches. CDR3 sequence reads: CASSDLAGGDYEQYF. CDR3 nucleotide sequence: TGTGCCAGCAGTGATTTAGCGGGAGGGGACTACGAGCAGTACTTC.

The J gene is TRBJ2-5, the V gene TRBV29-1; D is perhaps TRBD1 (6 bases). The CDR3 has 12 residues. Germline V gene sequence: CDR1 SQVTM, CDR2 ANQGSEA. V lost 7 bases and J 3 bases, leaving 12 bases between the germline ends. The CDR3 sequence is CSGITGKETQYF. The CDR3 DNA reads TGCAGCGGGATTACAGGGAAAGAGACCCAGTACTTC.

The V call is TRBV6-5, the J call TRBJ1-6; 7 bases are shared with TRBD1. Looked up from germline, CDR1 is MNHEY and CDR2 is SVGAGI. CDR3 length: 14 residues. The ends lost 6 bases at V and 10 bases at J; junction bases unmatched: 9. CDR3 sequence reads: CASRATGLGSPLHF. CDR3 nucleotides: TGTGCCAGCAGGGCGACAGGGTTAGGCTCACCCCTCCACTTT.